The rows below give T cell receptor beta chains drawn from one sample of a study of glioma-infiltrating T cells after dendritic cell vaccination. Profiled with immunoSEQ multiplex PCR; TCRdb holds only in-frame clones, not every one. The repertoire holds approximately 93,000 clones, with around 85% as singletons. The source was blood, collected after dendritic cell vaccination. These TCRs come from a human donor with glioblastoma. Each CDR3 is given with its conserved first and last residue. A D gene is named only where the DNA matches it firmly. Size values are once, few and many counts, or a class for expanded clones, and some rows have none.

TRBV7-9	-	TRBD1	TRBJ1-2	TGTGCCAGCAGCTTAGGTGGAGCAGGGGGCCCGACGGGCTACACCTTC	CASSLGGAGGPTGYTF
TRBV13	-	-	TRBJ2-1	TGTGCCAGCAGCCAAGAAGGTTGGCCAGGGGTATACAATGAGCAGTTCTTC	CASSQEGWPGVYNEQFF
TRBV6-6	-	-	TRBJ1-5	TGTGCCAGCAGTCGCCGGACAAGTACTAATGATCAGCCCCAGCATTTT	CASSRRTSTNDQPQHF
TRBV7-6	-	TRBD1	TRBJ2-7	TGTGCCAGCAGCTTAGGGGACAGGGGAAACTCCTACGAGCAGTACTTC	CASSLGDRGNSYEQYF
TRBV9	-	TRBD1	TRBJ2-3	TGTGCCAGCAGCGTTCTTGGACAGGGGGCCGACACAGATACGCAGTATTTT	CASSVLGQGADTDTQYF
TRBV19	-	-	TRBJ2-7	TGTGCCAGTAGTATCCTTTGGGGCCAGGGGCACTCCTACGAGCAGTACTTC	CASSILWGQGHSYEQYF
TRBV9	-	TRBD1	TRBJ1-1	TGTGCCAGCAGCGCCCAGGTACAGGGGGGAGCTTTCTTT	CASSAQVQGGAFF
TRBV18	-	-	TRBJ2-5	TGTGCCAGCTCACTAAGCGAGACCCAGTACTTC	CASSLSETQYF
TRBV29-1	-	TRBD1	TRBJ2-5	TGCAGCGTTGAAGGGGGGACAGGGGTGGGCCAAGAGACCCAGTACTTC	CSVEGGTGVGQETQYF
TRBV28	-	-	TRBJ1-1	TGTGCCAGCAGTTCCCAGGGCAGGTACACTGAAGCTTTCTTT	CASSSQGRYTEAFF
TRBV2	-	TRBD1	TRBJ1-2	TGTGCCAGCAGCGAAACTAATCCGGGACAGGGGTTTGGCTACACCTTC	CASSETNPGQGFGYTF
TRBV9	-	TRBD1	TRBJ1-2	TGTGCCAGCAGCGTAGCAGGGGGCTTCGATGGCTACACCTTC	CASSVAGGFDGYTF
TRBV27	-	-	TRBJ1-2	TGTGCCAGCAGTTCCAGGTTGTCCTATGGCTACACCTTC	CASSSRLSYGYTF
TRBV7-6	-	TRBD2	TRBJ2-1	TGTGCCAGCAGCTTAGCCTCCGGGGGGAGCTCCTACAATGAGCAGTTCTTC	CASSLASGGSSYNEQFF
TRBV19	-	TRBD1	TRBJ1-5	TGTGCCAGTAGTACCGACAGGGCGGCAGGCGCTCAGCCCCAGCATTTT	CASSTDRAAGAQPQHF
TRBV6-4	-	TRBD2	TRBJ2-3	TGTGCCAGCAGTGACTCTAGCGGGGGGCACACAGATACGCAGTATTTT	CASSDSSGGHTDTQYF
TRBV21-1	few	-	TRBJ2-7	TGTGCCAGCAGCTCCCGTGCCCCGGGACAGGGGCACTCAGAACCGACCTACGAGCAGTACTTC	CASSSRAPGQGHSEPTYEQYF
TRBV9	-	-	TRBJ1-4	TGTGCCAGCAGCCTCCGAGGACAGACAACTAATGAAAAACTGTTTTTT	CASSLRGQTTNEKLFF
TRBV7-8	-	TRBD1	TRBJ2-7	TGTGCCAGCAGCTATAGCGACAGGGGGCTTTACGAGCAGTACTTC	CASSYSDRGLYEQYF
TRBV15	-	TRBD1	TRBJ2-5	TGTGCCACCAGACCGAGACAGGGGCAACAAGAGACCCAGTACTTC	CATRPRQGQQETQYF
TRBV2	few	-	TRBJ1-5	TGTGCCAGCAGTACACTCGAACAGGGAAGACAGCCCCAGCATTTT	CASSTLEQGRQPQHF
TRBV15	few	TRBD2	TRBJ2-1	TGTGCCACCAGCAGAGAGCGGGGGGGCCGGGGTGAGCAGTTCTTC	CATSRERGGRGEQFF
TRBV30	-	-	TRBJ1-5	TGTGCCTGGAAACCACAGGGAAGATGGAATCAGCCCCAGCATTTT	CAWKPQGRWNQPQHF
TRBV7-8	-	-	TRBJ2-7	TGTGCCAGCAGCCGGACAATTAATACAGTCACACGTCCCTACGAGCAGTACTTC	CASSRTINTVTRPYEQYF
TRBV7-2	-	TRBD1	TRBJ1-5	TGTGCCAGCAGCACCCGGACAGGGGTTAATCAGCCCCAGCATTTT	CASSTRTGVNQPQHF
TRBV7-2	-	TRBD1	TRBJ1-5	TGTGCCAGCAGCTTAGAGGGGGCAATGGGACAGCCCCAGCATTTT	CASSLEGAMGQPQHF